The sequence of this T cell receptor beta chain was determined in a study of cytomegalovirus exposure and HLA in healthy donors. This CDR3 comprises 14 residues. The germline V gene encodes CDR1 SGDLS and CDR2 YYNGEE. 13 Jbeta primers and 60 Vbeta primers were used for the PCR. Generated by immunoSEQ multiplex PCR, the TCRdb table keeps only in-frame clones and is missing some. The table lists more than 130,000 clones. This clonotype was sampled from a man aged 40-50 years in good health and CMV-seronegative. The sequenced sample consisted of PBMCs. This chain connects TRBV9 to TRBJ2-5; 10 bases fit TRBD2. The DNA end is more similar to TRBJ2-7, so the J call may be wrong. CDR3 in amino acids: CASSGSGGAIEQYF. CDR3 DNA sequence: TGTGCCAGCAGCGGAAGCGGGGGGGCAATCGAGCAGTACTTC.